These T cell receptor beta chains were read from a single sample in a study of blood T cell repertoires in COVID-19. TCRdb's table, derived via immunoSEQ multiplex PCR, lists solely in-frame clones and lacks some. The data show approximately 150,000 clones, roughly nine tenths seen once. Sequencing input: peripheral blood. These receptors were collected from a woman in her 70s with acute or convalescent COVID-19. Both conserved end residues are part of each CDR3. A D gene is named only where the DNA matches it firmly. Clone size is shown for a subset of rows, as once, few, many or a class of expanded clone.

v_call: TRBV18
clone_size: -
j_call: TRBJ1-3
d_call: -
cdr3_nt: TGTGCCAGCTCACCACCCGGCGGTTACCGTGGAGGCACCATATATTTT
cdr3_aa: CASSPPGGYRGGTIYF

v_call: TRBV18
clone_size: -
j_call: TRBJ2-5
d_call: -
cdr3_nt: TGTGCCAGCTCACCACCCGGACAGTACCAAGAGACCCAGTACTTC
cdr3_aa: CASSPPGQYQETQYF

v_call: TRBV28
clone_size: -
j_call: TRBJ1-4
d_call: TRBD1
cdr3_nt: TGTGCCAGCAGACCAGGGGGCTCAACTAATGAAAAACTGTTTTTT
cdr3_aa: CASRPGGSTNEKLFF

v_call: TRBV6-2/TRBV6-3
clone_size: -
j_call: TRBJ1-5
d_call: TRBD1
cdr3_nt: TGTGCCAGCAGCTTGAGGCAGGGGGCTAGCAATCAGCCCCAGCATTTT
cdr3_aa: CASSLRQGASNQPQHF

v_call: TRBV19
clone_size: -
j_call: TRBJ2-3
d_call: TRBD2
cdr3_nt: TGTGCCAGTAGTAAGGGCCTAGCGGGAGGTGAAACGCAGTATTTT
cdr3_aa: CASSKGLAGGETQYF

v_call: TRBV25-1
clone_size: -
j_call: TRBJ2-1
d_call: -
cdr3_nt: TGTGCCAGCAGTTCGATCGGGGTCAATGAGCAGTTCTTC
cdr3_aa: CASSSIGVNEQFF

v_call: TRBV5-6
clone_size: -
j_call: TRBJ2-3
d_call: -
cdr3_nt: TGTGCCAGCAGCCCCGACAGGACAGATACGCAGTATTTT
cdr3_aa: CASSPDRTDTQYF

v_call: TRBV6-1
clone_size: -
j_call: TRBJ1-1
d_call: TRBD1
cdr3_nt: TGTGCCAGCAGTGAGGACAGGTTTACTGAAGCTTTCTTT
cdr3_aa: CASSEDRFTEAFF

v_call: TRBV28
clone_size: -
j_call: TRBJ1-6
d_call: -
cdr3_nt: TGTGCCAGCAGTTTTCAGGGTAATTCACCCCTCCACTTT
cdr3_aa: CASSFQGNSPLHF

v_call: TRBV29-1
clone_size: -
j_call: TRBJ1-2
d_call: -
cdr3_nt: TGCAGCGTTGGAGACAGAATCTATGGCTACACCTTC
cdr3_aa: CSVGDRIYGYTF

v_call: TRBV6-6
clone_size: -
j_call: TRBJ1-6
d_call: -
cdr3_nt: TGTGCCAGCAGGGAACAGGTGGCAGCCCTACCCCTCCACTTT
cdr3_aa: CASREQVAALPLHF

v_call: TRBV7-9
clone_size: -
j_call: TRBJ2-5
d_call: -
cdr3_nt: TGTGCCAGCAGATCCGGGGGTGGAGAGACCCAGTACTTC
cdr3_aa: CASRSGGGETQYF

v_call: TRBV5-5
clone_size: -
j_call: TRBJ1-5
d_call: -
cdr3_nt: TGTGCCAGCAGCACCTCGACAGCAACCCTAAACAATCAGCCCCAGCATTTT
cdr3_aa: CASSTSTATLNNQPQHF

v_call: TRBV4-3
clone_size: -
j_call: TRBJ2-5
d_call: -
cdr3_nt: TGCGCCAGCAGCCAAGTCGTGGGGCGGGAGACCCAGTACTTC
cdr3_aa: CASSQVVGRETQYF

v_call: TRBV2
clone_size: -
j_call: TRBJ1-1
d_call: TRBD1
cdr3_nt: TGTGCCAGCAGCAAACAGGGGGTGGCTGAAGCTTTCTTT
cdr3_aa: CASSKQGVAEAFF

v_call: TRBV6-2/TRBV6-3
clone_size: -
j_call: TRBJ1-1
d_call: -
cdr3_nt: TGTGCCAGCAGTCCGGGGTCCACAGGGCATAACACTGAAGCTTTCTTT
cdr3_aa: CASSPGSTGHNTEAFF

v_call: TRBV11-1
clone_size: -
j_call: TRBJ2-2
d_call: TRBD2
cdr3_nt: TGTGCCAGCAGAAGGACTAGCGGCGGGGGGGAGCTGTTTTTT
cdr3_aa: CASRRTSGGGELFF

v_call: TRBV18
clone_size: -
j_call: TRBJ2-2
d_call: -
cdr3_nt: TGTGCCAGCTCACTTTTTTCGGGGGGCGCGGGCGGGGAGCTGTTTTTT
cdr3_aa: CASSLFSGGAGGELFF

v_call: TRBV5-1
clone_size: -
j_call: TRBJ2-7
d_call: -
cdr3_nt: TGCGCCAGCAGCTGGAGGGACAGCTACGAGCAGTACTTC
cdr3_aa: CASSWRDSYEQYF

v_call: TRBV3-1/TRBV3-2
clone_size: -
j_call: TRBJ1-2
d_call: TRBD1
cdr3_nt: TGTGCCAGCAGCCAAGTATCAGGACAGGGCCTCCCTAACTATGGCTACACCTTC
cdr3_aa: CASSQVSGQGLPNYGYTF

v_call: TRBV7-9
clone_size: -
j_call: TRBJ1-2
d_call: -
cdr3_nt: TGTGCCAGCAGCCACAGACAGATCCCCTATGGCTACACCTTC
cdr3_aa: CASSHRQIPYGYTF

v_call: TRBV5-6
clone_size: -
j_call: TRBJ1-1
d_call: -
cdr3_nt: TGTGCCAGCGGCCATCGAAGTATGAACACTGAAGCTTTCTTT
cdr3_aa: CASGHRSMNTEAFF

v_call: TRBV28
clone_size: -
j_call: TRBJ1-2
d_call: TRBD1
cdr3_nt: TGTGCCAGCAGCCGTGGACAGGTTTATGGCTACACCTTC
cdr3_aa: CASSRGQVYGYTF

v_call: TRBV4-2
clone_size: -
j_call: TRBJ2-1
d_call: -
cdr3_nt: TGTGCCAGCAGCCTTCTGTCTAGGGAGAATGAGCAGTTCTTC
cdr3_aa: CASSLLSRENEQFF

v_call: TRBV14
clone_size: -
j_call: TRBJ2-7
d_call: TRBD1
cdr3_nt: TGTGCCAGCAGCCAGGGACAGCCCCCCTACGAGCAGTACTTC
cdr3_aa: CASSQGQPPYEQYF

v_call: TRBV7-9
clone_size: once
j_call: TRBJ2-1
d_call: -
cdr3_nt: TGTGCCAGCAGCTTCCACGGGGACAATGAGCAGTTCTTC
cdr3_aa: CASSFHGDNEQFF

v_call: TRBV7-2
clone_size: once
j_call: TRBJ1-6
d_call: -
cdr3_nt: TGTGCCAGCAGCTTAGTTGCCGGGTCGGGTTCACCCCTCCACTTT
cdr3_aa: CASSLVAGSGSPLHF